This TCR beta chain was obtained from a study of blood T cell repertoires in COVID-19. Study summary: The study drew acute and convalescent COVID-19 samples from the United States, Italy and Spain. From T cells, B-cell-depleted T cells, or PBMCs came the material, which was cDNA or gDNA.

Seattle participants joined during active infection and were tracked over time. CDR1 MNHEY and CDR2 SVGAGI come from the germline V gene. V lost 7 bases and J 0 bases, leaving 13 bases between the germline ends. The CDR3 covers 15 residues. In the study's own analysis: Estimation of nucleated cell counts was performed using reference gene primer amplification. Here immunoSEQ multiplex PCR was the method, and the copy in TCRdb shows in-frame clones only, minus some. The D gene and trimming were derived from the DNA, and the V and J assignments and clone size from that table. This sample carries approximately 460,000 clones, roughly 89% of them seen once, and the ten largest clones take 0.8% to 0.9%.

The chain recombines TRBV6-5 with TRBJ2-1; a possible D gene is TRBD2 (6 bases). The TCR sequence derives from a man aged 18 to 30 with COVID-19, enrolled during active disease. The sample comprised peripheral blood. The CDR3 coding sequence is TGTGCCAGCATCCTTCACGGGGGCTCCTACAATGAGCAGTTCTTC. Translating it yields CASILHGGSYNEQFF.